The 14 T cell receptor beta chains below were found in one sample sequenced in a study of OX40 agonist ivuxolimab in advanced cancers. Profiled with immunoSEQ multiplex PCR; TCRdb holds only in-frame clones, not every one. The repertoire includes 35,000 to 55,000 clones, approximately 88% of them detected once, and 14% sits in the top ten. The source was CD4+ or CD8+ T cells sorted from blood, collected in a trial of the OX40 agonist ivuxolimab. These receptors originate from an adult with an advanced solid tumor such as melanoma, head and neck, liver or kidney cancer.

The CDR3 region is CASSWARTGGGNEQFF. Written as DNA, the CDR3 is TGTGCCAGCAGCTGGGCGCGGACAGGGGGTGGCAATGAGCAGTTCTTC. This chain links TRBV11-1 with TRBJ2-1; TRBD1 matches 10 bases. V trimming: 4 bases; J trimming: 6 bases; junction bases outside the gene matches: 9. The CDR3 sequence is 16 residues long. The germline gives CDR1 SGHAT, CDR2 FQDESV (reference sequence).

The chain has TRBV5-1 and TRBJ2-7, with D possibly called TRBD1 or TRBD2 (5 bases each). This CDR3 is built from 12 residues. The V gene's germline CDR1 is SGHRS and CDR2 YFSETQ. V was pared by 3 bases and J by 6 bases, with 10 bases between. DNA of the CDR3: TGCGCCAGCAGCTCCCGAGGGGTCGAGCAGTACTTC. This encodes CASSSRGVEQYF.

The chain's CDR3 is CASSYEGQGLGYTF. CDR3 coding DNA: TGTGCCAGCAGTTACGAGGGACAGGGACTTGGCTACACCTTC. J is TRBJ1-2 and V is TRBV6-6, with 9 bases fitting TRBD1. After removal of 2 bases from V and 7 bases from J, the junction contained 5 bases not matched to a gene. Germline CDR1 and CDR2: MNHNY and SVGAGI (reference sequence). The CDR3 runs to 14 residues.

The chain couples TRBV5-1 to TRBJ1-4; tentative D call: TRBD1 (5 bases). CDR1 is SGHRS and CDR2 is YFSETQ in the germline V gene. The CDR3 loop spans 15 amino acids. V lost 4 bases and J lost 8, with 18 bases in between. The CDR3 spells CASSPRGGSGEKLFF. CDR3 nucleotides: TGCGCCAGCAGCCCACGCGGGGGATCTGGCGAAAAACTGTTTTTT.

The chain joins TRBV11-2 to TRBJ1-5; D not certain. The V gene lost 0 bases and the J gene lost 1 base, with 7 bases spanning the gap. Looked up from germline, CDR1 is SGHAT and CDR2 is FQNNGV. The CDR3 length is 15 residues. The DNA for the CDR3 is TGTGCCAGCAGCTTAGAGAGCCTAAGCAATCAGCCCCAGCATTTT. Protein product: CASSLESLSNQPQHF.

The rearrangement uses TRBV28 and TRBJ2-3, with TRBD1 identical over 7 bases. J gave up 2 bases and V 6 bases, and 11 bases lay outside the gene matches. Looked up from germline, CDR1 is MDHEN and CDR2 is SYDVKM. The CDR3 sequence is 16 residues long. The CDR3 spells CASSYTGVGATDTQYF. The CDR3 DNA follows: TGTGCCAGCAGCTATACAGGGGTGGGAGCCACAGATACGCAGTATTTT.

The chain links TRBV28 to TRBJ2-7; 10 bases agree with TRBD1. Germline lookup yields CDR1 MDHEN and CDR2 SYDVKM. The V and J ends lost 6 bases and 0 bases, in that order; junction bases with no gene match: 2. The CDR3 consists of 14 residues. CDR3 loop: CASRRTGGSYEQYF. The CDR3 bases are TGTGCCAGCAGGCGGACAGGGGGCTCCTACGAGCAGTACTTC.

This sequence joins TRBV5-1 and TRBJ1-6, with a weak D call TRBD1 (5 bases). CDR1 and CDR2 from the germline V gene are SGHRS and YFSETQ. Trimming took off 6 bases at V and 7 bases at J, with 14 bases between the two ends. CDR3 length: 14 amino acids. Here the CDR3 reads CASKGSFYNSPLHF. The CDR3 DNA reads TGCGCCAGCAAGGGGTCTTTCTACAATTCACCCCTCCACTTT.

The rearrangement links TRBV5-1 to TRBJ2-2; the match to TRBD1 covers 8 bases. Germline assignment: CDR1 SGHRS and CDR2 YFSETQ. With V trimmed by 1 base and J by 4 bases, 6 bases remained unmatched. CDR3 length equals 16 residues. CDR3 residues: CASSLLGTGSTGELFF. DNA for the CDR3: TGCGCCAGCAGCTTGCTCGGGACAGGATCCACCGGGGAGCTGTTTTTT.

The V gene is TRBV6-6, the J gene TRBJ2-2, with 7 positions matching TRBD1. From germline, CDR1 is MNHNY and CDR2 SVGAGI (reference sequence). V shed 5 bases and J 12 bases; nucleotides not matched to a gene: 12. The CDR3 spans 14 residues. The CDR3: CASSNGQDGSKLFF. Here the CDR3 DNA reads TGTGCCAGCAGTAACGGACAGGATGGTAGCAAGCTGTTTTTT.

CDR3 residues: CASSRTGTSGETQYF. In DNA form, the CDR3 reads TGTGCCAGCAGCCGTACCGGGACTAGCGGAGAGACCCAGTACTTC. This chain links TRBV7-3 with TRBJ2-5, with 11 positions matching TRBD2. This CDR3 spans 15 amino acids. From germline, CDR1 is SGHTA and CDR2 FQGTGA. V gave up 5 bases and J gave up 4 bases; unmatched junction bases: 6.

The chain uses TRBV5-4 and TRBJ2-7; 12 bases line up with TRBD2. This CDR3 contains 14 residues. CDR1 and CDR2 (germline): SGHNT, YYREEE (reference sequence). Trimming cost V 4 bases and J 4 bases; bases outside gene matches: 3. The CDR3 bases are TGTGCCAGCAGCGCGACTAGCGGGGGATACGAGCAGTACTTC. Its protein product is CASSATSGGYEQYF.

The CDR3, as DNA: TGTGCCAGCACGGCTAGCGGGTACTACGAGCAGTACTTC. It encodes CASTASGYYEQYF. V gene TRBV6-5 combines with J gene TRBJ2-7; TRBD2 matches at 8 bases. This CDR3 comprises 13 residues. CDR1 and CDR2 from the germline V gene are MNHEY and SVGAGI. J gave up 3 bases and V 7 bases, and 5 bases lay outside the gene matches.

This clone was counted only a few times. The chain has TRBV5-5 and TRBJ2-1; D uncertain. CDR3 length: 15 amino acids. V was trimmed by 4 bases and J by 0 bases, leaving 11 bases between them. From germline, CDR1 is SGHKS and CDR2 YYEKEE (reference sequence). The CDR3 DNA reads as TGTGCCAGCAGCCACACTACCAGCTCCTACAATGAGCAGTTCTTC. It yields the protein CASSHTTSSYNEQFF.